Shown below are 17 T cell receptor beta chains from a single sample sequenced in a study of response to subunit inactivated influenza vaccine. Via MiXCR, TCRdb re-called the RT-PCR reads, giving one row per CDR3 protein. The sample holds around 320,000 distinct CDR3 sequences, around 22% seen once. The source material was PBMCs from blood, sampled 21 months after vaccination. Receptor source: a man between 50 and 70 years old who received an inactivated influenza vaccine.

There are a few counts of this clonotype. The chain recombines TRBV4-2 with TRBJ2-1, with 11 bases identical to TRBD2. The CDR3 loop spans 16 amino acids. V was clipped by 0 bases and J by 9 bases; unmatched bases: 7. The germline V gene encodes CDR1 LGHNA and CDR2 YNFKEQ. The CDR3 coding sequence is TGTGCCAGCAGCCAAGATCCAACTAGCGGGAGCGGTGAGCAGTTCTTC. Amino acid sequence: CASSQDPTSGSGEQFF.

The CDR3: CASSVSSTDTQYF. As DNA, the CDR3 is TGTGCCAGCAGTGTCAGTAGCACAGATACGCAGTATTTT. This chain uses TRBV2 with TRBJ2-3; the D is unclear. This CDR3 has 13 amino acids. V was cut by 4 bases and J by 0 bases, with 5 bases left in between. Per the germline V gene, CDR1 is SNHLY and CDR2 is FYNNEI.

In its sample, this clonotype was seen a few times. The CDR3, as DNA: TGTGCCAGCAGTTTGTCCATTCCGGCTGGCTACACCTTC. Residues: CASSLSIPAGYTF. This chain uses TRBV12-3 or TRBV12-4 with TRBJ1-2; no clear D gene. This CDR3 comprises 13 residues. The germline V and J ends were trimmed by 3 bases and 7 bases, with 12 bases remaining between them.

The genes are TRBV6-5 and TRBJ2-7; maybe TRBD1 (6 bases). This CDR3 comprises 16 residues. V was shortened by 0 bases and J by 0 bases, with 12 bases between the two germline ends. Per the germline V gene, CDR1 is MNHEY and CDR2 is SVGAGI. The CDR3 here is CASSYSMTGSSYEQYF. The CDR3 coding sequence is TGTGCCAGCAGTTACTCGATGACAGGCAGCTCCTACGAGCAGTACTTC.

This clonotype was seen ten or more times. The chain couples TRBV7-9 to TRBJ1-5; unclear D gene. There are 12 residues in the CDR3. The V gene's germline CDR1 is SEHNR and CDR2 FQNEAQ (reference sequence). The V and J ends lost 5 bases and 4 bases respectively, with 6 bases between them. The CDR3 here is CASSTLNQPQHF. CDR3 bases: TGTGCCAGCAGCACCCTAAATCAGCCCCAGCATTTT.

The CDR3 sequence is CASSQAQAAGNTIYF. The DNA of the CDR3 is TGTGCCAGCAGCCAAGCCCAGGCAGCTGGAAACACCATATATTTT. V usage is TRBV3-1 and J usage is TRBJ1-3, with D uncertain. CDR1 is LGHDT and CDR2 is YNNKEL in the germline V gene (reference sequence). CDR3 size: 15 residues. V was clipped by 1 base and J by 2 bases, with 9 bases between them.

The J gene is TRBJ2-3, the V gene TRBV3-1; 8 bases map to TRBD2. The V gene's germline CDR1 is LGHDT and CDR2 YNNKEL (reference sequence). This CDR3 has 16 amino acids. V lost 0 bases to trimming and J lost 2 bases; unmatched junction nucleotides: 4. The chain's CDR3 is CASSQETGGYTDTQYF. Here the CDR3 DNA reads TGTGCCAGCAGCCAAGAAACGGGGGGGTACACAGATACGCAGTATTTT.

This clonotype has at least ten counts. V gene TRBV7-8 combines with J gene TRBJ1-5, with 9 positions matching TRBD1. The germline V gene encodes CDR1 SGHVS and CDR2 FQNEAQ. This CDR3 is built from 16 residues. J lost 7 bases, V lost 5 bases, and 12 bases had no gene match. In nucleotides, the CDR3 is TGTGCCAGCAGCCGCAGACGGGACAGGGTGCGACAGCCCCAGCATTTT. Protein product: CASSRRRDRVRQPQHF.

The table lists this clonotype with a few counts. CDR3 nucleotides: TGTGCCACCAGCAGTTTTTGGGACCGAAACACCGGGGAGCTGTTTTTT. It translates to CATSSFWDRNTGELFF. The chain is built from TRBV15 and TRBJ2-2; perhaps D is TRBD1 or TRBD2 (5 bases each). V lost 3 bases and J lost 2, with 13 bases in between. CDR1 is LNHNV and CDR2 is YYDKDF in the germline V gene (reference sequence). The CDR3 runs to 16 residues.

This chain links TRBV9 with TRBJ1-5, with D possibly TRBD1 on 6 matching bases. Germline V CDR1 and CDR2: SGDLS, YYNGEE. This CDR3 region has 16 residues. V was pared by 3 bases and J by 7 bases, with 20 bases between. CDR3 in DNA: TGTGCCAGCAGCGGCGCGTGGGACAAGAGTGGACAGCCCCAGCATTTT. The encoded protein is CASSGAWDKSGQPQHF.

The chain recombines TRBV6-2 or TRBV6-3 with TRBJ2-1, with no clear D. Germline assignment: CDR1 MNHEY and CDR2 SVGEGT. The CDR3 loop spans 13 amino acids. The V end was cut by 6 bases, the J end by 6 bases, with 12 bases between. The CDR3, as DNA: TGTGCCAGCAGCGCCGTTCCTGCCAATGAGCAGTTCTTC. Translated, it gives CASSAVPANEQFF.

The rearrangement joins TRBV5-1 to TRBJ1-4; D call uncertain. Trimming left V 0 bases short and J 0 bases short, with 9 bases between. Germline V gene lookup returns CDR1 SGHRS and CDR2 YFSETQ. This CDR3 spans 16 amino acids. The CDR3 nucleotides read TGCGCCAGCAGCTTGGAAGGTGGGGCAACTAATGAAAAACTGTTTTTT. This gives the protein CASSLEGGATNEKLFF.

The chain is built from TRBV18 and TRBJ1-6; the D is unclear. Trimming left V 3 bases short and J 9 bases short, with 12 bases between. Germline-derived CDR1 and CDR2 are KGHSH and LQKENI. The CDR3 extends over 14 amino acids. For the CDR3, the DNA is TGTGCCAGCTCACCTCGGCAGGAGGGTTCACCCCTCCACTTT. Translating it yields CASSPRQEGSPLHF.

The chain combines TRBV6-5 with TRBJ1-2; 8 nucleotides align to TRBD1. Germline trimming cut 0 bases from V and 0 bases from J; bases unmatched to any gene: 3. This CDR3 spans 16 amino acids. Germline assignment: CDR1 MNHEY and CDR2 SVGAGI. This CDR3 reads CASSYSRTGSNYGYTF. In DNA, the CDR3 is TGTGCCAGCAGTTACTCCCGGACAGGGTCTAACTATGGCTACACCTTC.

This clonotype was counted between two and nine times. The chain has TRBV5-1 and TRBJ2-1; TRBD2 matches at 10 bases. CDR1 is SGHRS, CDR2 YFSETQ, per germline. Trimming took 4 bases from V and 6 from J; bases not matched to a gene: 7. CDR3 size: 15 residues. The DNA of the CDR3 is TGCGCCAGCAGCCCAAGGACTAGCGGCACCAATGAGCAGTTCTTC. It specifies CASSPRTSGTNEQFF.

This chain links TRBV10-1 with TRBJ1-4; D gene ambiguous. Germline lookup yields CDR1 WNHNN and CDR2 SYGVQD (reference sequence). CDR3 length: 14 amino acids. V lost 8 bases, J lost 1 base, and 11 bases lay in between. The CDR3 DNA follows: TGCGCCAGCCAAGACGGGGAAACTAATGAAAAACTGTTTTTT. Encoded protein: CASQDGETNEKLFF.

This chain connects TRBV4-2 to TRBJ2-7, with D unresolved. The germline V and J ends were trimmed by 0 bases and 4 bases, with 16 bases remaining between them. CDR1 and CDR2 (germline): LGHNA, YNFKEQ. This CDR3 region has 16 residues. The CDR3 is CASSQEAPGRAYEQYF. The CDR3 DNA is TGTGCCAGCAGCCAAGAAGCCCCGGGCCGGGCGTACGAGCAGTACTTC.